Included here is one TCR beta chain sequence, with context. Its specificity is not known. Germline V gives CDR1 MGHRA, CDR2 YSYEKL. Trimming took 3 bases from V and 7 from J; bases not matched to a gene: 9. CDR3 length: 17 amino acids. This sample was included in a study of cytomegalovirus exposure and HLA in healthy donors. General study findings and limits: Cytomegalovirus association was assigned to around 150 TCR beta chains. Productive rates of about 90% or about 30% were seen for most TCR beta V segments in an earlier analysis.

PCR employed 60 Vbeta and 13 Jbeta primers. The data were produced by immunoSEQ multiplex PCR, yet TCRdb's version contains in-frame clones alone and is incomplete. Here the sample spans about 160,000 clones, about 80% being singletons. J is TRBJ2-1 and V is TRBV4-1, with TRBD2 matching 13 bases. Sequences were obtained from PBMCs. The TCR was taken from a young man in good health and CMV-seronegative. In DNA form, the CDR3 reads TGCGCCAGCAGCCAGGATAAACTAGCGGGGGGGCCAAATGAGCAGTTCTTC. Its translation is CASSQDKLAGGPNEQFF.